Presented here are 17 T cell receptor beta chains from one specimen sequenced in a study of Graves' ophthalmopathy and Graves' hyperthyroidism. Amplification from RNA transcripts yielded the TCR beta CDR3 regions. HTBI primers were used in a first-round RT-PCR, which preceded a second-round multiplex PCR. Using its own MiXCR run on the multiplex PCR reads, TCRdb lists one record per CDR3 protein. This table holds roughly 500,000 distinct CDR3 sequences, around an eighth found once. The sequenced sample was blood. Receptor source: a woman in her twenties or thirties with Graves' ophthalmopathy.

In this sample, this clonotype turned up many times. The chain recombines TRBV3-1 with TRBJ1-1; TRBD1 is a possible D gene (5 bases). V lost 8 bases, J lost 4 bases, and 14 bases lay in between. Germline V gene sequence: CDR1 LGHDT, CDR2 YNNKEL (reference sequence). This CDR3 is built from 13 residues. CDR3: CASVRGVGTEAFF. CDR3 bases: TGTGCCAGCGTGCGAGGGGTGGGCACTGAAGCTTTCTTT.

This clonotype came up many times. The gene calls are TRBV20-1 and TRBJ1-1, with D uncertain. V lost 4 bases, J lost 1 base, and 7 bases lay in between. The CDR3 loop spans 12 amino acids. The germline V gene has CDR1 DFQATT and CDR2 SNEGSKA (reference sequence). CDR3 protein: CSAKTWNTEAFF. In DNA form, the CDR3 reads TGCAGTGCTAAGACCTGGAACACTGAAGCTTTCTTT.

This clonotype was picked up many times. This chain links TRBV6-5 with TRBJ1-2; D is uncertain. Per the germline V gene, CDR1 is MNHEY and CDR2 is SVGAGI. CDR3 length: 13 residues. Trimming stripped 4 bases from V and 7 bases from J, with 13 bases between. CDR3 region: CASSWAGSIGYTF. The CDR3 DNA follows: TGTGCCAGCAGTTGGGCCGGGAGTATTGGCTACACCTTC.

The table lists this clonotype with many counts. This chain links TRBV19 with TRBJ1-1, with D possibly being TRBD1 (5 bases). The CDR3 covers 13 residues. Trimming removed 6 bases from V and 6 bases from J, with 14 bases in between. CDR1 is LNHDA and CDR2 is SQIVND in the germline V gene (reference sequence). The CDR3 region has the DNA TGTGCCAGTAGAAGCCCCCAGGGCGCTGAAGCTTTCTTT. Its protein is CASRSPQGAEAFF.

This clonotype was picked up many times. This may be a read error, as it is one base from a much larger clone. The V call is TRBV2, the J call TRBJ2-2; D is possibly TRBD2 (5 bases). The V gene's germline CDR1 is SNHLY and CDR2 FYNNEI. This CDR3 region has 16 residues. CDR3 residues: CASSDIGVANTGELVF. CDR3 in DNA: TGTGCCAGCAGTGATATTGGGGTGGCGAACACCGGGGAGCTGGTTTTT.

This sequence joins TRBV28 and TRBJ2-7; weak D call: TRBD1 (6 bases). The CDR3 runs to 14 residues. V gave up 6 bases and J gave up 3 bases, with 15 bases separating them. CDR1 and CDR2 (germline): MDHEN, SYDVKM. DNA for the CDR3: TGTGCCAGCAGCACAGGGTTAGGGTTCTACGAGCAGTACTTC. Amino acid sequence: CASSTGLGFYEQYF.

This clonotype was observed many times. The chain carries TRBV9 and TRBJ2-5; TRBD2 aligns across 11 bases. CDR3 length equals 19 residues. V lost 3 bases, J lost 4 bases, and 17 bases stayed unmatched. Germline V gene lookup returns CDR1 SGDLS and CDR2 YYNGEE. The CDR3 reads CASSDGLAGPGRVIETQYF. CDR3 in DNA: TGTGCCAGCAGCGACGGACTAGCGGGCCCCGGTAGAGTGATAGAGACCCAGTACTTC. The complete variable domain, with remaining parts taken from reference TRBV9 and TRBJ2-5, reads DSGVTQTPKHLITATGQRVTLRCSPRSGDLSVYWYQQSLDQGLQFLIQYYNGEERAKGNILERFSAQQFPDLHSELNLSSLELGDSALYFCASSDGLAGPGRVIETQYFGPGTRLLVL.

Many counts were recorded for this clonotype. The rearrangement links TRBV5-1 to TRBJ2-7; D is unresolved. Trimming stripped 0 bases from V and 7 bases from J, with 14 bases between. The CDR3 runs to 14 residues. CDR1 SGHRS and CDR2 YFSETQ come from the germline V gene. Here the CDR3 DNA reads TGCGCCAGCAGCTTGGCCGACGGTCCACCGGAGCAGTACTTC. It yields the protein CASSLADGPPEQYF.

This clonotype was counted at least ten times. The J gene is TRBJ1-2, the V gene TRBV15; D is unclear. CDR1 and CDR2 (germline): LNHNV, YYDKDF (reference sequence). The CDR3 loop spans 14 amino acids. With 0 bases removed from V and 8 bases from J, the gap between germline ends came to 13 bases. CDR3 protein: CATSRDMARPGYTF. The CDR3 DNA reads as TGTGCCACCAGCAGAGATATGGCCCGACCGGGCTACACCTTC.

This clonotype has ten or more counts. This sequence joins TRBV27 and TRBJ1-2; the D is unclear. This CDR3 spans 14 amino acids. Per germline, CDR1 MNHEY and CDR2 SMNVEV (reference sequence). The ends were cut back, 7 bases at V and 6 bases at J, with 18 bases in the middle. In nucleotides, the CDR3 is TGTGCCAGCACCGTTTATTATCGGGATAATGGCTACACCTTC. It translates to CASTVYYRDNGYTF.

J is TRBJ1-1 and V is TRBV6-1; D unresolved. Trimming stripped 8 bases from V and 7 bases from J, with 11 bases between. The CDR3 length is 11 residues. Germline assignment: CDR1 MNHNS and CDR2 SASEGT. The CDR3 is CASGGFFEAFF. The CDR3 nucleotides read TGTGCCAGCGGAGGGTTTTTTGAAGCTTTCTTT.

The V call is TRBV3-1, the J call TRBJ1-1, with D tentatively TRBD1 (6 bases). The germline V gene has CDR1 LGHDT and CDR2 YNNKEL (reference sequence). This CDR3 has 16 amino acids. Trimming took off 1 base at V and 10 bases at J, with 22 bases between the two ends. CDR3 protein: CASSQGVRGGASGAFF. The CDR3 bases are TGTGCCAGCAGCCAAGGAGTGAGGGGGGGCGCGTCAGGAGCTTTCTTT.

The sample holds a few counts of this clonotype. The rearrangement uses TRBV27 and TRBJ2-5, with 7 bases fitting TRBD1. The junction had 5 bases not matched to a gene; V was cut back by 1 base and J by 3 bases. The germline gives CDR1 MNHEY, CDR2 SMNVEV (reference sequence). The CDR3 totals 15 residues. The CDR3 reads CASSLYGTDKETQYF. In DNA form, the CDR3 reads TGTGCCAGCAGTTTATACGGGACAGATAAAGAGACCCAGTACTTC.

This clonotype has at least ten counts. The chain combines TRBV28 with TRBJ1-5, with 7 bases aligning to TRBD1. The V segment lost 5 bases and the J segment 6 bases; nucleotides outside the gene matches: 13. CDR3 length: 16 amino acids. The germline V gene encodes CDR1 MDHEN and CDR2 SYDVKM. CDR3 region: CASSPWIRGNLQPQHF. The CDR3, as DNA: TGTGCCAGCAGTCCCTGGATCAGGGGGAACCTTCAGCCCCAGCATTTT. Variable domain in full (rest from reference TRBV28 and TRBJ1-5): DVKVTQSSRYLVKRTGEKVFLECVQDMDHENMFWYRQDPGLGLRLIYFSYDVKMKEKGDIPEGYSVSREKKERFSLILESASTNQTSMYLCASSPWIRGNLQPQHFGDGTRLSIL.

There are many counts of this clonotype. The rearrangement links TRBV7-3 to TRBJ2-7; 12 bases line up with TRBD2. This CDR3 has 15 amino acids. The ends lost 5 bases at V and 5 bases at J; junction bases unmatched: 7. Germline V CDR1 and CDR2: SGHTA, FQGTGA. As DNA, the CDR3 is TGTGCCAGCAGCCTTCTAGCGGGAGGGCCCAACGAGCAGTACTTC. Translation: CASSLLAGGPNEQYF.

The chain combines TRBV3-1 with TRBJ2-7; maybe TRBD1 (7 bases). The germline CDR1 and CDR2 sequences are LGHDT and YNNKEL (reference sequence). This CDR3 contains 15 residues. Trimming cost V 2 bases and J 7 bases, with 18 bases left between them. CDR3 region: CASSQLNAGGIEQYF. The CDR3 coding sequence is TGTGCCAGCAGCCAACTAAATGCAGGGGGGATAGAGCAGTACTTC.

This clonotype appeared many times. The CDR3 sequence: CASSLVKGWTTGELFF. The DNA of the CDR3 is TGTGCCAGCAGCTTGGTGAAAGGGTGGACCACCGGGGAGCTGTTTTTT. J is TRBJ2-2 and V is TRBV5-6; D remains ambiguous. Trimming took off 0 bases at V and 4 bases at J, with 13 bases between the two ends. Germline V gene lookup returns CDR1 SGHDT and CDR2 YYEEEE. The CDR3 has 16 amino acids.